This T cell receptor beta chain was documented in a study of shared clonotypes between healthy human individuals (dated by TCRdb to between 2020 and 2021). At the level of the whole study: A few men and two women, aged 18 to 49 years, made up the cohort. For each donor, three plates each were used for CD4 naive and CD4 memory, two plates were used for CD8 naive, and one plate was used for CD8 memory. To estimate repertoire size and how much clonotypes are shared between individuals, the study performed deep sequencing of blood TCR repertoires from roughly five healthy adults. Each donor's leukapheresis produced roughly between about 0.8 and 10 billion PBMCs. Different laboratories and diverse techniques were used to prepare libraries and sequence TCR repertoires, to increase sequencing depth and limit assay-specific biases.

The trim is 7 bases for V and 1 base for J, with a gap of 10 bases between the germline ends. CDR1 and CDR2 are read off the germline V gene (reference sequence) as SEHNR and FQNEAQ. Its CDR3 holds 13 amino acids, cysteine through phenylalanine. Only the CDR3 part of the read is kept: 39 bases, read in frame from the first base. Healthy HIV-negative adults with no recently reported acute infections or vaccinations were included as donors. Every donor was a Caucasian adult living in Nashville, Tennessee, USA. CD4+ T cells were enriched through magnetic negative selection, after which naive cells were positively selected on CD45RA and the remaining negative fraction served as the memory subset. Blood was collected by leukapheresis, and PBMCs were isolated by Ficoll-Histopaque density gradient centrifugation and then cryopreserved in liquid nitrogen vapor phase. Purity and quantity of every magnetically sorted T cell population were checked by analytical flow cytometry. Each sorted fraction had its genomic DNA isolated and then quantified by UV absorbance on a Nanodrop 2000c.

The investigation overall reported the following: Pairwise subsampling led to the expectation that sequencing depth would affect the degree of clonotype sharing among donors. Clonotypes shared by all four sorted-subset donors showed higher generation probabilities than non-shared clonotypes. Incomplete sequencing was indicated by rarefaction of sorted-subset datasets, despite the large sequencing depth. Roughly 5% of naive CD4, 3.5% of naive CD8, roughly 2.5% of memory CD4, and more than 0.35% of memory CD8 clonotypes were shared across four donors. Sampling was restricted to blood, and TCR repertoires in tissue are likely to differ from TCR repertoires in blood. Because the study included a small number of donors, the genetic and exposure-history diversity represented was limited. Larger estimated clonotype richness was generally found for naive subsets than for memory subsets.

Using the deep immunoSEQ assay, multiplex PCR amplified TCR CDR3 regions from genomic DNA. Genomic DNA extracted from each cell subset was distributed evenly over all wells of several immunoSEQ 96-well plates, and each plate served as one replicate. For sorted subsets, approximately 200 ng of genomic DNA, equivalent to tens of thousands of T cell genomes, went into each replicate PCR. The purified libraries were quantified using a Qubit 3.0 fluorometer, sized with a Bioanalyzer 2100, and then quantified again using the KAPA Library Quantification kit. A separate single-read 150-cycle Illumina NextSeq 550 flow cell was used to sequence each immunoSEQ 96-well plate. Processing in the source paper ran as follows. Because the immunoSEQ output held only junctional sequences and lacked quality scores, the filtering could not match the filtering applied to full-length reads. To assign V/J genes and CDR3, sequences were annotated against IMGT germline references using PyIR, a Python wrapper for IgBLAST v1.9. Reads were removed for weak V/J assignments (E-value above 1e-6), missing CDR3, stop codons, out-of-frame junctions, or ambiguous translated residues. V3J clonotypes were defined as sequences sharing the same inferred V gene, J gene, and CDR3 amino acid sequence. Percentage overlap between repertoires was calculated by dividing the number of shared unique clonotypes by the size of the smaller repertoire. Richness of each repertoire was evaluated using RTK rarefaction, the Chao1 estimator, and Recon v2.1 estimates of unobserved clonotypes. Generation probabilities for all TCRbeta clonotypes obtained by the gDNA method from a few donors were computed using OLGA. Not all clones reach the TCRdb copy of this immuneACCESS table, which keeps in-frame sequences only. Checked studies attribute under half of the gap to unresolved V genes and leave the rest unexplained. The V and J calls and the clone size are those of that table, but D and trimming were determined from the DNA. Here the sample has about 2.4 million clones; 80% to 95% occur a single time. The top ten hold around 0.37% of the sample.

Details on this clone: Its antigen remains unidentified. Per-base quality was not reported, and no clone a single base away is much larger than it.

The chain couples TRBV7-9 to TRBJ1-2; the D region possibly corresponds to TRBD1 (5 bases align). This sequence originates from a man aged 18 to 30 in good health. Some clones in this sample may be carry-over from other donors' samples. The sequenced sample was naive CD4+ T cells from PBMCs. The sample's cell subset or site label, in plain terms: CD45RA+ positively selected. The DNA sequence is given as TGTGCCAGCACGAGGGGTTTTAACTATGGCTACACCTTC. Protein translation: CASTRGFNYGYTF.